This T cell receptor (beta chain) emerged from a study of shared clonotypes between healthy human individuals. As for the study in general: Three plates were used per donor for CD4 naive, three for CD4 memory, two for CD8 naive and one for CD8 memory.

Per the germline V gene, CDR1 is LNHNV and CDR2 is YYDKDF (reference sequence). The length of the CDR3 is 14 residues. V lost 0 bases to trimming and J lost 3 bases, with 8 bases between them. To note about this clone: The sample carries other DNA sequences with the same CDR3.

The study ran the assay at deep level. Replicate sorted-subset PCRs were loaded with around 210 ng DNA, 31,000 or so T cell genomes. TCRdb's copy holds only in-frame clones and misses some; the assay was immunoSEQ multiplex PCR. This sample has 1.4 million to 1.5 million clones, with roughly 96% found just once. V usage is TRBV15 and J usage is TRBJ2-5, with no clear D. The sequence derives from a man aged 30 to 39 in good health. Sequencing was done on a sample of naive CD4+ T cells sorted from blood. Documented subset: CD45RA+ positively selected. CDR3 in amino acids: CATSRDLKKETQYF. DNA for the CDR3: TGTGCCACCAGCAGAGATCTGAAGAAAGAGACCCAGTACTTC. Using reference TRBV15 and TRBJ2-5 for the parts outside the CDR3, the full variable domain is DAMVIQNPRYQVTQFGKPVTLSCSQTLNHNVMYWYQQKSSQAPKLLFHYYDKDFNNEADTPDNFQSRRPNTSFCFLDIRSPGLGDTAMYLCATSRDLKKETQYFGPGTRLLVL.